This T cell receptor (beta chain) was observed in a study of CD8 T cells in ankylosing spondylitis. Points on this clonotype: Its antigen is unknown.

The CDR3 spans 17 residues. Germline loops: CDR1 SGHRS, CDR2 YFSETQ. With 2 bases clipped from V and 0 bases from J, the junction kept 8 bases outside the gene matches. General observations from the study: Certain motif variants had earlier been reported in reactive arthritis synovial fluid and blood.

TCRdb itself ran the 5' RACE reads through MiXCR, one entry per CDR3 protein. The sample holds approximately 350,000 distinct CDR3 sequences, around 20% seen once. This chain connects TRBV5-1 to TRBJ2-3; 8 bases align to TRBD2. The TCR sequence derives from a male donor with ankylosing spondylitis or in good health (not recorded which). Sequenced: blood, either unsorted or a sorted T cell fraction (not recorded which). The CDR3 sequence: CASSFQVSGASTDTQYF. CDR3 coding DNA: TGCGCCAGCAGCTTCCAAGTTAGCGGGGCGAGCACAGATACGCAGTATTTT.